A single sample gave rise to the 20 T cell receptor beta chains below, sequenced in a study of T cells in Graves' hyperthyroidism and ophthalmopathy. Amplification targeted TCR beta CDR3 regions from RNA transcripts. A first-round RT-PCR of the TCR CDR3 used the HTBI primer set. One entry per CDR3 protein, called by TCRdb with MiXCR from the multiplex PCR reads. The sample lists around 580,000 distinct CDR3 sequences, about 43% occurring once. Sequencing used peripheral blood or thyroid tissue (not recorded which). These receptors all stem from a woman aged 18-35 years with Graves' hyperthyroidism.

This clonotype was picked up many times. The chain recombines TRBV9 with TRBJ1-1; D gene unclear. Trimming removed 0 bases at V and 5 bases at J, with 8 bases between. The CDR3 covers 13 residues. Germline loops: CDR1 SGDLS, CDR2 YYNGEE. The DNA of the CDR3 is TGTGCCAGCAGCGTAGTAGAAAGGACTGAAGCTTTCTTT. It specifies CASSVVERTEAFF.

In its sample, this clonotype was seen a few times. Germline and junction disagree at one end, which may indicate a read error. The chain employs TRBV4-1 and TRBJ2-2, with 12 bases aligning to TRBD2. This CDR3 region has 16 residues. Germline V gene data show CDR1 as MGHRA and CDR2 as YSYEKL. As DNA, the CDR3 is TGTGCCAGCAGCCGAGACCTAGCGGGAGGGCCCGGGGAGCTGTTTTTT. Translation: CASSRDLAGGPGELFF.

Remarks on this clonotype: Possible read error: a much larger clone is one base away. The gene calls are TRBV6-5 and TRBJ2-7, with 14 bases identical to TRBD2. Germline CDR1 and CDR2: MNHEY and SVGAGI. The CDR3 has 15 amino acids. The CDR3 here is CAGSGTSGSFGEQYF. For the CDR3, the DNA is TGTGCCGGCAGTGGGACTAGCGGGAGCTTTGGCGAGCAGTACTTC.

This clonotype was counted at least ten times. The chain couples TRBV13 to TRBJ2-5; 9 bases fit TRBD2. The length of the CDR3 is 15 residues. Per the germline V gene, CDR1 is PRHDT and CDR2 is FYEKMQ (reference sequence). The V and J ends lost 5 bases and 5 bases, in that order; junction bases with no gene match: 9. The DNA for the CDR3 is TGTGCCAGCAGCCCCGGGACTAGCATACGGGAGACCCAGTACTTC. Amino acids: CASSPGTSIRETQYF.

This chain joins TRBV20-1 and TRBJ2-3, with D tentatively TRBD2 (6 bases). Germline V lookup: CDR1 DFQATT, CDR2 SNEGSKA (reference sequence). The CDR3 spans 13 residues. The ends were cut back, 3 bases at V and 1 base at J, with 8 bases in the middle. The CDR3 DNA reads as TGCAGTGCTAGCGGGAGCGGCACAGATACGCAGTATTTT. Its protein is CSASGSGTDTQYF.

The sample holds one count of this clonotype. This rearrangement joins TRBV12-3 or TRBV12-4 to TRBJ2-5; no reliable D call. V lost 6 bases and J lost 5, with 22 bases in between. The CDR3 extends over 16 amino acids. CDR3 DNA: TGTGCCAGCAGCATCGGGCCAGTGGGTCTAGGGGAGACCCAGTACTTC. Translating gives CASSIGPVGLGETQYF.

The chain is built from TRBV29-1 and TRBJ1-2; 10 bases align to TRBD1. The CDR3 length is 11 residues. The V gene's germline CDR1 is SQVTM and CDR2 ANQGSEA. With V trimmed by 6 bases and J by 8 bases, 3 bases remained unmatched. The DNA for the CDR3 is TGCAGCGTGGGACAGGGGTTCGGCTACACCTTC. Its translation is CSVGQGFGYTF.

There are many counts of this clonotype. The CDR3 region is CASSDAGGFRGAFF. Written as DNA, the CDR3 is TGTGCCAGCAGTGACGCAGGGGGCTTTAGGGGAGCTTTCTTT. V gene TRBV2 combines with J gene TRBJ1-1; 8 bases line up with TRBD1. This CDR3 has 14 residues. From germline, CDR1 is SNHLY and CDR2 FYNNEI. With 3 bases clipped from V and 10 bases from J, the junction kept 10 bases outside the gene matches. Based on the CDR3 plus reference TRBV2 and TRBJ1-1, the full variable domain is EPEVTQTPSHQVTQMGQEVILRCVPISNHLYFYWYRQILGQKVEFLVSFYNNEISEKSEIFDDQFSVERPDGSNFTLKIRSTKLEDSAMYFCASSDAGGFRGAFFGQGTRLTVV.

The chain uses TRBV20-1 and TRBJ2-7; 7 bases match TRBD2. Unmatched junction bases numbered 10, after V lost 1 base and J lost 4 bases. The CDR3 loop spans 15 amino acids. Germline V gene sequence: CDR1 DFQATT, CDR2 SNEGSKA (reference sequence). CDR3 sequence (DNA): TGCAGTGCTAGAGTCACTGGCGGGAGAGCGTACGAGCAGTACTTC. Translation: CSARVTGGRAYEQYF.

There are many counts of this clonotype. The chain uses TRBV5-6 and TRBJ1-2, with D perhaps TRBD1 (5 bases). There are 14 residues in the CDR3. Looked up from germline, CDR1 is SGHDT and CDR2 is YYEEEE. V gave up 4 bases and J gave up 2 bases, with 12 bases separating them. This CDR3 is CASSRDGWNYGYTF. DNA for the CDR3: TGTGCCAGCAGCCGGGACGGTTGGAACTATGGCTACACCTTC. The variable domain in full, completed from reference TRBV5-6 and TRBJ1-2, reads DAGVTQSPTHLIKTRGQQVTLRCSPKSGHDTVSWYQQALGQGPQFIFQYYEEEERQRGNFPDRFSGHQFPNYSSELNVNALLLGDSALYLCASSRDGWNYGYTFGSGTRLTVV.

The chain has TRBV20-1 and TRBJ1-6, with a tentative D call TRBD1 (5 bases). This CDR3 has 22 residues. Germline V gene sequence: CDR1 DFQATT, CDR2 SNEGSKA (reference sequence). V lost 5 bases and J 1 base, leaving 33 bases between the germline ends. Here the CDR3 reads CSASPGLAHTDTQRSYNSPLHF. The CDR3 DNA sequence: TGCAGTGCTTCCCCGGGACTAGCGCACACAGATACGCAGAGGTCCTATAATTCACCCCTCCACTTT.

The chain uses TRBV7-9 and TRBJ2-5; 7 bases line up with TRBD2. V lost 5 bases to trimming and J lost 9 bases; unmatched junction nucleotides: 15. The CDR3 totals 15 residues. In germline, CDR1 is SEHNR, CDR2 FQNEAQ (reference sequence). CDR3 sequence reads: CASSPGGGTWQPQYF. The CDR3 DNA reads as TGTGCCAGCAGCCCTGGCGGGGGAACATGGCAGCCCCAGTACTTC.

This clonotype was recorded many times. CDR3 in amino acids: CASSQGMAATEAFF. CDR3 sequence (DNA): TGTGCCAGCAGTCAGGGGATGGCGGCCACTGAAGCTTTCTTT. The rearrangement joins TRBV12-3 or TRBV12-4 to TRBJ1-1; weak D call: TRBD1 (6 bases). V gave up 5 bases and J gave up 4 bases, with 14 bases separating them. CDR3 length equals 14 residues.

The V gene is TRBV29-1, the J gene TRBJ1-3, with 7 bases fitting TRBD1. V lost 2 bases, J lost 9 bases, and 7 bases stayed unmatched. The CDR3 totals 13 residues. Looked up from germline, CDR1 is SQVTM and CDR2 is ANQGSEA. In DNA form, the CDR3 reads TGCAGCGTTGAATCCCGGGACAGAGGCACCATATATTTT. Translated: CSVESRDRGTIYF.

Only one count was recorded for this clonotype. The V and J genes are TRBV29-1 and TRBJ1-1; 10 bases fit TRBD1. Germline V lookup: CDR1 SQVTM, CDR2 ANQGSEA. The CDR3 consists of 12 residues. V trimming: 6 bases; J trimming: 7 bases; junction bases outside the gene matches: 5. As DNA, the CDR3 is TGCAGCGTCGACAGGGGGCAGGGTGAAGCTTTCTTT. It is translated as CSVDRGQGEAFF.

The V gene is TRBV12-3 or TRBV12-4, the J gene TRBJ2-6; no clear D. V was trimmed by 4 bases and J by 18 bases, leaving 4 bases between them. The CDR3 covers 8 residues. The CDR3 DNA follows: TGTGCCAGCAGTTCCTCGACTTTC. It is translated as CASSSSTF.

The rearrangement joins TRBV5-1 to TRBJ2-5, with D hard to call. V shed 1 base and J shed 11 bases, with 15 bases lying between them. Germline V lookup: CDR1 SGHRS, CDR2 YFSETQ. This CDR3 has 13 residues. The CDR3 region is CASSLLSRSRQYF. In DNA form, the CDR3 reads TGCGCCAGCAGCTTGTTGTCTAGGTCGAGGCAGTACTTC.

This clonotype was counted ten times or more. The chain couples TRBV7-8 to TRBJ1-3, with D uncertain. CDR3 length: 14 residues. CDR1 SGHVS and CDR2 FQNEAQ come from the germline V gene. The ends were cut back, 2 bases at V and 3 bases at J, with 8 bases in the middle. The CDR3 is CASSLPGFGNTIYF. The CDR3 bases are TGTGCCAGCAGCTTACCGGGATTTGGAAACACCATATATTTT.

This clonotype was detected only once. The chain recombines TRBV7-2 with TRBJ1-1; D is undetermined. V was pared by 3 bases and J by 7 bases, with 21 bases between. The germline V gene has CDR1 SGHTA and CDR2 FQGNSA. This CDR3 contains 16 residues. CDR3 bases: TGTGCCAGCAGCTTGTGGCTAGCGGGAGTATACAATGAAGCTTTCTTT. The encoded protein is CASSLWLAGVYNEAFF. Full variable domain (missing parts from reference TRBV7-2 and TRBJ1-1): GAGVSQSPSNKVTEKGKDVELRCDPISGHTALYWYRQSLGQGLEFLIYFQGNSAPDKSGLPSDRFSAERTGGSVSTLTIQRTQQEDSAVYLCASSLWLAGVYNEAFFGQGTRLTVV.

The rearrangement uses TRBV7-9 and TRBJ1-3, with a tentative D call TRBD1 (5 bases). Germline CDR1 and CDR2: SEHNR and FQNEAQ (reference sequence). The CDR3 is made up of 18 amino acids. Trimming cost V 1 base and J 2 bases, with 18 bases left between them. The CDR3: CASSLGAASDSAGNTIYF. The CDR3 region has the DNA TGTGCCAGCAGCTTAGGAGCGGCGTCCGACAGTGCTGGAAACACCATATATTTT.